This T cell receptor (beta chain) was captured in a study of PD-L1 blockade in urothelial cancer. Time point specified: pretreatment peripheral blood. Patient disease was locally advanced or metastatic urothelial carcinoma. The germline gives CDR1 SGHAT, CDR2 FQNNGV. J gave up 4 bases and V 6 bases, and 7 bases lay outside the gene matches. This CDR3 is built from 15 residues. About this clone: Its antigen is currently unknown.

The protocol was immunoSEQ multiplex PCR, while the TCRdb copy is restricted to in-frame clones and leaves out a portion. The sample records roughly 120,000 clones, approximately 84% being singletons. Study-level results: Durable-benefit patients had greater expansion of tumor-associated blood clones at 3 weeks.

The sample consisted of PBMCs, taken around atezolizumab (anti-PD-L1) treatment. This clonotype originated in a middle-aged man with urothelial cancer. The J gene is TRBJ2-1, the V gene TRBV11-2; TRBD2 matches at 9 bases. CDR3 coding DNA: TGTGCCAGCAGGAGGTTGAGCGGGAGGTACAATGAGCAGTTCTTC. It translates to CASRRLSGRYNEQFF.